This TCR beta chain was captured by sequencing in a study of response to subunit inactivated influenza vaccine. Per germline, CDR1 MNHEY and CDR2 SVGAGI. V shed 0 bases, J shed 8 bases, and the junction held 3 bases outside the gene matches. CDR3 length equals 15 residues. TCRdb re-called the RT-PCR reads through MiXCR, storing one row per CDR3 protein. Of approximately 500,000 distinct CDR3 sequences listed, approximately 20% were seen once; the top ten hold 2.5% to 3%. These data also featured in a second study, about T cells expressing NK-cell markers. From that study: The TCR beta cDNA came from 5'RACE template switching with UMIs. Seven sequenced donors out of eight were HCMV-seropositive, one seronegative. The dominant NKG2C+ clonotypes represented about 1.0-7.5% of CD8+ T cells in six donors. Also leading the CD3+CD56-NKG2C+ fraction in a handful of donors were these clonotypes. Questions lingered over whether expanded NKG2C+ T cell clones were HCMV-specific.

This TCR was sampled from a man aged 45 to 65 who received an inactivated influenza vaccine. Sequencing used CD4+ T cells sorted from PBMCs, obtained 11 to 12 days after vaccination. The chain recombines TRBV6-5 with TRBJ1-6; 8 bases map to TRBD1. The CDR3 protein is CASSYSQGAYSPLHF. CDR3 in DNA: TGTGCCAGCAGTTACTCGCAGGGGGCGTATTCACCCCTCCACTTT.